The 13 T cell receptor delta chains in this list originate from one sample, sequenced in a study of gamma-delta T cells after stem cell transplantation. TCRdb used CATT to re-call clones from the RT-PCR reads. The sample has some 1,200 delta-chain clones; approximately 2.9% are singletons. Sequences were obtained from gamma-delta T cells. These TCRs come from a human donor. It is not recorded whose cells these are; they may come from a transplant donor.

This clone was observed a few times. A far bigger clonotype differs at one base, so this is likely a read error. This CDR3 is also generated by other DNA sequences in the sample. The chain joins TRDV2 to TRDJ1, with D possibly being TRDD3 (5 bases). The V gene's germline CDR1 is GEAIGNYY and CDR2 EKD. The CDR3 extends over 16 amino acids. The DNA for the CDR3 is TGTGCCTGTGACACCGTGGAAGACAGGCAATACGATAAGCTCATCTTT. This gives the protein CACDTVEDRQYDKLIF.

This clone was observed a handful of times. Since a far larger clone is one base different, this is likely a read error. V usage is TRDV2 and J usage is TRDJ1; D might be TRDD3 (6 bases). This CDR3 is built from 25 residues. Trimming pared 3 bases from V and 0 bases from J, leaving 43 bases between. Germline V gives CDR1 GEAIGNYY, CDR2 EKD. The CDR3 protein is CACDSWMAPLRDGGSHTHNTDKLIF. CDR3 in DNA: TGTGCCTGTGACTCCTGGATGGCCCCCTTACGAGATGGGGGCTCCCACACCCATAACACCGATAAACTCATCTTT.

With respect to this clone: A far larger clone differs by one base, so this is likely a read error. This CDR3 is also generated by other DNA sequences in the sample. In DNA, the CDR3 is TGTGCCTGTGACACCCTGGGGGGCCGTAAGACCGATAAACTAATCTTT. Its translation is CACDTLGGRKTDKLIF. J is TRDJ1 and V is TRDV2; TRDD3 matches at 7 bases. The germline V gene has CDR1 GEAIGNYY and CDR2 EKD. The CDR3 is 16 amino acids.

A note on this clone: This likely reflects a read error, since a far larger clone is one base away. The sample carries other DNA sequences with the same CDR3. The rearrangement joins TRDV2 to TRDJ2; D is unclear. This CDR3 is 15 amino acids long. Germline V lookup: CDR1 GEAIGNYY, CDR2 EKD. CDR3 in amino acids: CACDTLDAGTAQLFF. The CDR3 coding sequence is TGTGCCTGCGACACCTTGGATGCGGGGACAGCACAACTCTTCTTT.

This clone was seen a handful of times. Translating this DNA gives a protein that differs at residue 18 from the TCRdb one, which belongs to a much larger clone; a read error is likely, and the protein shown is this translation. The chain has TRDV2 and TRDJ1, with TRDD3 identical over 10 bases. Germline-derived CDR1 and CDR2 are GEAIGNYY and EKD. This CDR3 comprises 20 residues. CDR3 protein: CACDPLGDSGGQDNTDKPIF. Here the CDR3 DNA reads TGTGCCTGTGACCCACTGGGGGATTCGGGTGGACAGGATAACACCGATAAACCCATCTTT.

This clone has a handful of counts. The chain has TRDV2 and TRDJ3, with TRDD3 identical over 13 bases. Germline V gene sequence: CDR1 GEAIGNYY, CDR2 EKD. V gave up 0 bases and J gave up 2 bases; unmatched junction bases: 6. The CDR3 loop spans 20 amino acids. The CDR3 nucleotides are TGTGCCTGTGACACCGCAACTGGGGGATACGCGACCTGGGACACCCGACAGATGTTTTTC. The encoded protein is CACDTATGGYATWDTRQMFF.

In the case of this clone: The likely explanation is a read error, given a far larger clone one base away. The sample carries other DNA sequences with the same CDR3. This chain uses TRDV2 with TRDJ3; TRDD3 agrees at 9 bases. V shed 1 base and J 4 bases; nucleotides not matched to a gene: 16. CDR3 length: 21 residues. Germline CDR1 and CDR2: GEAIGNYY and EKD. The CDR3 nucleotides are TGTGCCTGTGACACTCTGGGGGATGATCGTGGCTCGGGGTGGGACACCCGACAGATGTTTTTC. Protein sequence: CACDTLGDDRGSGWDTRQMFF.

This clone turned up a few times. TCRdb assigns this DNA the protein of a much larger clone, which departs from its translation at residue 5; this likely reflects a read error, and the protein shown comes from translating the DNA. The V and J genes are TRDV2 and TRDJ3, with D tentatively TRDD3 (6 bases). Germline assignment: CDR1 GEAIGNYY and CDR2 EKD. V lost 3 bases, J lost 0 bases, and 17 bases lay in between. This CDR3 is 19 amino acids long. In DNA form, the CDR3 reads TGTGCCTGTGACGCCATGGGGGGACCTAGCTCCTGGGACACCCGACAGATGTTTTTC. Protein sequence: CACDAMGGPSSWDTRQMFF.

This clone turned up a few times. The TCRdb protein, from a much larger clone, departs from this DNA's translation at residue 14, likely by read error; the protein shown derives from the DNA. The chain links TRDV2 to TRDJ3; 10 bases map to TRDD3. Germline loops: CDR1 GEAIGNYY, CDR2 EKD. After removal of 0 bases from V and 5 bases from J, the junction contained 15 bases not matched to a gene. The CDR3 loop spans 21 amino acids. The CDR3 loop is CACDTAGSYWGMSRDTRQMFF. CDR3 nucleotide sequence: TGTGCCTGTGACACCGCGGGATCCTACTGGGGGATGTCCCGGGACACCCGACAGATGTTTTTC.

This clone appeared a few times. The protein TCRdb lists belongs to a much larger clone and differs from this DNA's translation at residue 8, which points to a read error; the protein shown is made from the DNA. The chain combines TRDV2 with TRDJ1, with 12 bases fitting TRDD3. Germline CDR1 and CDR2: GEAIGNYY and EKD. V was clipped by 3 bases and J by 3 bases; unmatched bases: 22. The CDR3 spans 21 residues. CDR3 loop: CACDAVPKVHVLGDTADKLIF. Here the CDR3 DNA reads TGTGCCTGTGACGCGGTTCCTAAAGTTCATGTACTGGGGGATACCGCCGATAAACTCATCTTT.

On this clone itself: A far larger clone is a single base away, which makes a read error likely. This same CDR3 is encoded by further DNA sequences in the sample. The V call is TRDV1, the J call TRDJ1; 8 bases align to TRDD3. Germline CDR1 and CDR2: TSWWSYY and QGS. This CDR3 spans 25 amino acids. V lost 3 bases and J lost 0; bases outside the gene matches: 33. CDR3 bases: TGTGCTCTTGGGGACCCCAGAGTAGTCGACCTCCTACGTCGGTACTGGGGGCCCTACACCGATAAACTCATCTTT. Encoded protein: CALGDPRVVDLLRRYWGPYTDKLIF.

Worth noting for this clone: A read error likely explains this, since a far larger clone differs by one base. Other DNA sequences in this sample translate to the same CDR3. The gene calls are TRDV2 and TRDJ1, with TRDD3 matching 13 bases. Germline CDR1 and CDR2: GEAIGNYY and EKD. The CDR3 loop spans 18 amino acids. The CDR3 protein is CACDPLLGDTGNTDKLIF. For the CDR3, the DNA is TGTGCCTGTGACCCGTTACTGGGGGATACGGGGAACACCGATAAACTCATATTT.

This clone is judged large. At the DNA level, this CDR3 is encoded by other sequences in the same sample as well. This chain links TRDV2 with TRDJ1; 12 nucleotides agree with TRDD3. V was pared by 0 bases and J by 0 bases, with 10 bases of the junction left unmatched. The length of the CDR3 is 19 residues. Germline V gene data show CDR1 as GEAIGNYY and CDR2 as EKD. The CDR3 loop reads CACDTLEGTGGYNTDKLIF. CDR3 in DNA: TGTGCCTGTGACACCCTAGAGGGTACTGGGGGATACAACACCGATAAACTCATCTTT.